The rows below give T cell receptor beta chains drawn from one sample of a study of blood T cell repertoires in COVID-19. TCRdb's copy holds only in-frame clones and misses some; the assay was immunoSEQ multiplex PCR. Here the sample spans approximately 110,000 clones, about four fifths being singletons. The sample comprised peripheral blood. Receptors originate from a woman between 40 and 55 years old with acute or convalescent COVID-19. Both conserved end residues are part of each CDR3. Each record gives: V gene, clone size, D gene, J gene, CDR3 protein, CDR3 DNA. D genes are given only for firm matches. The size of a clone is reported for some rows only, either as once, few or many, or as a class for expanded clones.

V gene: TRBV7-9; clone size: NA; D gene: NA; J gene: TRBJ1-1; CDR3 protein: CASSLGMRSEAFF; CDR3 DNA: TGTGCCAGCAGCTTAGGTATGCGTTCGGAAGCTTTCTTT
V gene: TRBV3-1/TRBV3-2; clone size: NA; D gene: NA; J gene: TRBJ1-3; CDR3 protein: CASSPEGTISGNTIYF; CDR3 DNA: TGTGCCAGCAGCCCGGAGGGGACGATCTCTGGAAACACCATATATTTT
V gene: TRBV27; clone size: NA; D gene: NA; J gene: TRBJ2-2; CDR3 protein: CASTPNWGPNTGELFF; CDR3 DNA: TGTGCCAGCACCCCGAATTGGGGGCCTAACACCGGGGAGCTGTTTTTT
V gene: TRBV6-5; clone size: once; D gene: NA; J gene: TRBJ1-2; CDR3 protein: CASSYRGPGDGYTF; CDR3 DNA: TGTGCCAGCAGTTACAGGGGCCCAGGGGATGGCTACACCTTC
V gene: TRBV6-2/TRBV6-3; clone size: NA; D gene: TRBD1; J gene: TRBJ1-3; CDR3 protein: CASSRQGFGGNTIYF; CDR3 DNA: TGTGCCAGCAGTCGACAGGGATTTGGCGGAAACACCATATATTTT
V gene: TRBV19; clone size: NA; D gene: TRBD1; J gene: TRBJ1-5; CDR3 protein: CASNRQGGNQPQHF; CDR3 DNA: TGTGCCAGTAACCGCCAGGGGGGCAATCAGCCCCAGCATTTT
V gene: TRBV5-6; clone size: NA; D gene: TRBD1; J gene: TRBJ1-2; CDR3 protein: CASSLDRGLGYGYTF; CDR3 DNA: TGTGCCAGCAGCTTGGACAGGGGGCTCGGCTATGGCTACACCTTC
V gene: TRBV3-1/TRBV3-2; clone size: NA; D gene: NA; J gene: TRBJ1-5; CDR3 protein: CASSQESGRAGANQPQHF; CDR3 DNA: TGTGCCAGCAGCCAAGAAAGCGGGAGGGCAGGGGCAAATCAGCCCCAGCATTTT
V gene: TRBV7-2; clone size: NA; D gene: TRBD2; J gene: TRBJ2-5; CDR3 protein: CASSWSGGWETQYF; CDR3 DNA: TGTGCCAGCAGCTGGAGCGGGGGCTGGGAGACCCAGTACTTC
V gene: TRBV7-2; clone size: NA; D gene: NA; J gene: TRBJ2-4; CDR3 protein: CASSLGRGLAKNIQYF; CDR3 DNA: TGTGCCAGCAGCTTAGGCCGGGGATTGGCCAAAAACATTCAGTACTTC